A selection of T cell receptor beta chains follows, all from one sample in a study of blood T cell repertoires in COVID-19. Profiling relied on immunoSEQ multiplex PCR, and the TCRdb table lists in-frame clones only, not all of them. The sample comprises approximately 240,000 clones, about 90% of which are singletons, and under 6.5% rests with the top ten. The sample consisted of PBMCs or T cells enriched from blood (not recorded which). These receptors were collected from a woman under 40 with acute COVID-19. Both conserved end residues are part of each CDR3. A D gene is named only where the DNA matches it firmly. Not all rows give a size; the values are once, few, many and, for expanded clones, a class.

d_call clone_size j_call v_call cdr3_aa cdr3_nt
. . TRBJ1-2 TRBV5-1 CASSKREESGYTF TGCGCCAGCAGTAAGAGGGAAGAGAGTGGCTACACCTTC
TRBD1 few TRBJ1-2 TRBV29-1 CSGGGQGKYGYTF TGCAGCGGAGGAGGACAGGGCAAATATGGCTACACCTTC
TRBD1 . TRBJ1-2 TRBV5-6 CASSPQGGYGYTF TGTGCCAGCAGCCCTCAGGGGGGCTATGGCTACACCTTC
. . TRBJ2-7 TRBV28 CASRVAGTSYEQYF TGTGCCAGCAGAGTGGCAGGAACCTCCTACGAGCAGTACTTC
. . TRBJ1-2 TRBV28 CASSFDILDGYTF TGTGCCAGCAGTTTTGACATTTTGGATGGCTACACCTTC
. . TRBJ1-1 TRBV18 CASSPLRVQNTEAFF TGTGCCAGCTCACCTCTACGGGTCCAGAACACTGAAGCTTTCTTT
. . TRBJ2-3 TRBV3-1/TRBV3-2 CASSPGTSTDTQYF TGTGCCAGCAGCCCAGGGACTAGCACAGATACGCAGTATTTT
TRBD1 . TRBJ2-1 TRBV7-2 CASSLGGRGLYNEQFF TGTGCCAGCAGCTTAGGTGGCAGGGGGCTTTACAATGAGCAGTTCTTC
TRBD1 . TRBJ1-2 TRBV5-6 CASHRGNGDGYTF TGTGCCAGTCACAGGGGGAATGGCGATGGCTACACCTTC
. . TRBJ2-5 TRBV11-2 CASSFGDPLGETQYF TGTGCCAGCAGCTTCGGGGATCCCCTAGGAGAGACCCAGTACTTC
TRBD1 . TRBJ1-6 TRBV4-1 CASSQGQGHSPLHF TGCGCCAGCAGCCAAGGACAGGGTCATTCACCCCTCCACTTT
. . TRBJ2-1 TRBV5-1 CASSLFQGNNEQFF TGCGCCAGCAGCTTGTTCCAGGGAAACAATGAGCAGTTCTTC
TRBD1 . TRBJ2-7 TRBV11-3 CASSSTPGQGYEQYF TGTGCCAGCAGTTCTACTCCGGGACAGGGCTACGAGCAGTACTTC
. . TRBJ1-5 TRBV19 CASSIGLRNQPQHF TGTGCCAGTAGTATAGGTTTGCGGAATCAGCCCCAGCATTTT
TRBD2 . TRBJ2-1 TRBV28 CASSTSRLAGGPRSSYNEQFF TGTGCCAGCAGTACCTCACGACTAGCGGGAGGGCCTAGGAGCTCCTACAATGAGCAGTTCTTC
TRBD2 . TRBJ2-5 TRBV5-4 CASSPNLLAGGETQYF TGTGCCAGCAGCCCAAACCTACTAGCGGGAGGAGAGACCCAGTACTTC
TRBD1 . TRBJ1-1 TRBV19 CASTAPQDRGLNTEAFF TGTGCCAGTACCGCCCCACAGGACAGGGGGCTAAACACTGAAGCTTTCTTT
. few TRBJ1-4 TRBV28 CASSFGGAGEKLFF TGTGCCAGCAGTTTTGGTGGGGCAGGGGAAAAACTGTTTTTT
. . TRBJ1-6 TRBV6-5 CASSYAGGNSPLHF TGTGCCAGCAGTTACGCGGGAGGTAATTCACCCCTCCACTTT
TRBD1 . TRBJ1-3 TRBV11-2 CASGQAGNTIYF TGTGCCAGCGGACAGGCTGGAAACACCATATATTTT
. . TRBJ2-7 TRBV19 CASSIVLTGKLRAYEQYF TGTGCCAGTAGTATCGTATTGACAGGCAAATTACGGGCCTACGAGCAGTACTTC
. . TRBJ1-5 TRBV6-5 CASSYSNAQNQPQHF TGTGCCAGCAGTTACTCGAATGCGCAAAATCAGCCCCAGCATTTT
TRBD2 . TRBJ2-1 TRBV19 CASSPQMLAGVSEQFF TGTGCCAGTAGTCCCCAAATGCTAGCGGGAGTCTCGGAGCAGTTCTTC
TRBD1 . TRBJ1-2 TRBV27 CASRPLRDRSLVNYGYTF TGTGCCAGCAGACCCCTCCGGGACAGGAGTTTAGTCAACTATGGCTACACCTTC
. . TRBJ1-5 TRBV7-2 CASSLELGLGSQPQHF TGTGCCAGCAGCTTAGAGTTGGGGCTCGGAAGTCAGCCCCAGCATTTT
. . TRBJ1-6 TRBV3-1/TRBV3-2 CASSQTPGPNSPLHF TGTGCCAGCAGCCAAACTCCAGGGCCCAATTCACCCCTCCACTTT
. . TRBJ1-1 TRBV5-1 CASSLGSWVNTEAFF TGCGCCAGCAGCTTGGGGAGTTGGGTGAACACTGAAGCTTTCTTT
. . TRBJ2-5 TRBV5-6 CASRGRSRETQYF TGTGCCAGCAGGGGGCGATCTAGGGAGACCCAGTACTTC
TRBD2 . TRBJ2-2 TRBV5-4 CASSTDFGLASGELFF TGTGCCAGCAGCACAGATTTTGGACTAGCGTCCGGGGAGCTGTTTTTT
. . TRBJ1-6 TRBV18 CASSPQEGSTGPLHF TGTGCCAGCTCACCCCAGGAGGGGTCAACGGGACCCCTCCACTTT
TRBD1 . TRBJ2-1 TRBV10-3 CAIRPQGPSHEQFF TGTGCCATCAGGCCACAGGGGCCGTCCCATGAGCAGTTCTTC
TRBD2 once TRBJ2-1 TRBV7-2 CASSLEVSGGSYNEQFF TGTGCCAGCAGCTTAGAAGTTAGCGGGGGCTCCTACAATGAGCAGTTCTTC
. once TRBJ1-2 TRBV3-1/TRBV3-2 CASSQTLNSYGYTF TGTGCCAGCAGCCAGACACTTAATAGCTATGGCTACACCTTC